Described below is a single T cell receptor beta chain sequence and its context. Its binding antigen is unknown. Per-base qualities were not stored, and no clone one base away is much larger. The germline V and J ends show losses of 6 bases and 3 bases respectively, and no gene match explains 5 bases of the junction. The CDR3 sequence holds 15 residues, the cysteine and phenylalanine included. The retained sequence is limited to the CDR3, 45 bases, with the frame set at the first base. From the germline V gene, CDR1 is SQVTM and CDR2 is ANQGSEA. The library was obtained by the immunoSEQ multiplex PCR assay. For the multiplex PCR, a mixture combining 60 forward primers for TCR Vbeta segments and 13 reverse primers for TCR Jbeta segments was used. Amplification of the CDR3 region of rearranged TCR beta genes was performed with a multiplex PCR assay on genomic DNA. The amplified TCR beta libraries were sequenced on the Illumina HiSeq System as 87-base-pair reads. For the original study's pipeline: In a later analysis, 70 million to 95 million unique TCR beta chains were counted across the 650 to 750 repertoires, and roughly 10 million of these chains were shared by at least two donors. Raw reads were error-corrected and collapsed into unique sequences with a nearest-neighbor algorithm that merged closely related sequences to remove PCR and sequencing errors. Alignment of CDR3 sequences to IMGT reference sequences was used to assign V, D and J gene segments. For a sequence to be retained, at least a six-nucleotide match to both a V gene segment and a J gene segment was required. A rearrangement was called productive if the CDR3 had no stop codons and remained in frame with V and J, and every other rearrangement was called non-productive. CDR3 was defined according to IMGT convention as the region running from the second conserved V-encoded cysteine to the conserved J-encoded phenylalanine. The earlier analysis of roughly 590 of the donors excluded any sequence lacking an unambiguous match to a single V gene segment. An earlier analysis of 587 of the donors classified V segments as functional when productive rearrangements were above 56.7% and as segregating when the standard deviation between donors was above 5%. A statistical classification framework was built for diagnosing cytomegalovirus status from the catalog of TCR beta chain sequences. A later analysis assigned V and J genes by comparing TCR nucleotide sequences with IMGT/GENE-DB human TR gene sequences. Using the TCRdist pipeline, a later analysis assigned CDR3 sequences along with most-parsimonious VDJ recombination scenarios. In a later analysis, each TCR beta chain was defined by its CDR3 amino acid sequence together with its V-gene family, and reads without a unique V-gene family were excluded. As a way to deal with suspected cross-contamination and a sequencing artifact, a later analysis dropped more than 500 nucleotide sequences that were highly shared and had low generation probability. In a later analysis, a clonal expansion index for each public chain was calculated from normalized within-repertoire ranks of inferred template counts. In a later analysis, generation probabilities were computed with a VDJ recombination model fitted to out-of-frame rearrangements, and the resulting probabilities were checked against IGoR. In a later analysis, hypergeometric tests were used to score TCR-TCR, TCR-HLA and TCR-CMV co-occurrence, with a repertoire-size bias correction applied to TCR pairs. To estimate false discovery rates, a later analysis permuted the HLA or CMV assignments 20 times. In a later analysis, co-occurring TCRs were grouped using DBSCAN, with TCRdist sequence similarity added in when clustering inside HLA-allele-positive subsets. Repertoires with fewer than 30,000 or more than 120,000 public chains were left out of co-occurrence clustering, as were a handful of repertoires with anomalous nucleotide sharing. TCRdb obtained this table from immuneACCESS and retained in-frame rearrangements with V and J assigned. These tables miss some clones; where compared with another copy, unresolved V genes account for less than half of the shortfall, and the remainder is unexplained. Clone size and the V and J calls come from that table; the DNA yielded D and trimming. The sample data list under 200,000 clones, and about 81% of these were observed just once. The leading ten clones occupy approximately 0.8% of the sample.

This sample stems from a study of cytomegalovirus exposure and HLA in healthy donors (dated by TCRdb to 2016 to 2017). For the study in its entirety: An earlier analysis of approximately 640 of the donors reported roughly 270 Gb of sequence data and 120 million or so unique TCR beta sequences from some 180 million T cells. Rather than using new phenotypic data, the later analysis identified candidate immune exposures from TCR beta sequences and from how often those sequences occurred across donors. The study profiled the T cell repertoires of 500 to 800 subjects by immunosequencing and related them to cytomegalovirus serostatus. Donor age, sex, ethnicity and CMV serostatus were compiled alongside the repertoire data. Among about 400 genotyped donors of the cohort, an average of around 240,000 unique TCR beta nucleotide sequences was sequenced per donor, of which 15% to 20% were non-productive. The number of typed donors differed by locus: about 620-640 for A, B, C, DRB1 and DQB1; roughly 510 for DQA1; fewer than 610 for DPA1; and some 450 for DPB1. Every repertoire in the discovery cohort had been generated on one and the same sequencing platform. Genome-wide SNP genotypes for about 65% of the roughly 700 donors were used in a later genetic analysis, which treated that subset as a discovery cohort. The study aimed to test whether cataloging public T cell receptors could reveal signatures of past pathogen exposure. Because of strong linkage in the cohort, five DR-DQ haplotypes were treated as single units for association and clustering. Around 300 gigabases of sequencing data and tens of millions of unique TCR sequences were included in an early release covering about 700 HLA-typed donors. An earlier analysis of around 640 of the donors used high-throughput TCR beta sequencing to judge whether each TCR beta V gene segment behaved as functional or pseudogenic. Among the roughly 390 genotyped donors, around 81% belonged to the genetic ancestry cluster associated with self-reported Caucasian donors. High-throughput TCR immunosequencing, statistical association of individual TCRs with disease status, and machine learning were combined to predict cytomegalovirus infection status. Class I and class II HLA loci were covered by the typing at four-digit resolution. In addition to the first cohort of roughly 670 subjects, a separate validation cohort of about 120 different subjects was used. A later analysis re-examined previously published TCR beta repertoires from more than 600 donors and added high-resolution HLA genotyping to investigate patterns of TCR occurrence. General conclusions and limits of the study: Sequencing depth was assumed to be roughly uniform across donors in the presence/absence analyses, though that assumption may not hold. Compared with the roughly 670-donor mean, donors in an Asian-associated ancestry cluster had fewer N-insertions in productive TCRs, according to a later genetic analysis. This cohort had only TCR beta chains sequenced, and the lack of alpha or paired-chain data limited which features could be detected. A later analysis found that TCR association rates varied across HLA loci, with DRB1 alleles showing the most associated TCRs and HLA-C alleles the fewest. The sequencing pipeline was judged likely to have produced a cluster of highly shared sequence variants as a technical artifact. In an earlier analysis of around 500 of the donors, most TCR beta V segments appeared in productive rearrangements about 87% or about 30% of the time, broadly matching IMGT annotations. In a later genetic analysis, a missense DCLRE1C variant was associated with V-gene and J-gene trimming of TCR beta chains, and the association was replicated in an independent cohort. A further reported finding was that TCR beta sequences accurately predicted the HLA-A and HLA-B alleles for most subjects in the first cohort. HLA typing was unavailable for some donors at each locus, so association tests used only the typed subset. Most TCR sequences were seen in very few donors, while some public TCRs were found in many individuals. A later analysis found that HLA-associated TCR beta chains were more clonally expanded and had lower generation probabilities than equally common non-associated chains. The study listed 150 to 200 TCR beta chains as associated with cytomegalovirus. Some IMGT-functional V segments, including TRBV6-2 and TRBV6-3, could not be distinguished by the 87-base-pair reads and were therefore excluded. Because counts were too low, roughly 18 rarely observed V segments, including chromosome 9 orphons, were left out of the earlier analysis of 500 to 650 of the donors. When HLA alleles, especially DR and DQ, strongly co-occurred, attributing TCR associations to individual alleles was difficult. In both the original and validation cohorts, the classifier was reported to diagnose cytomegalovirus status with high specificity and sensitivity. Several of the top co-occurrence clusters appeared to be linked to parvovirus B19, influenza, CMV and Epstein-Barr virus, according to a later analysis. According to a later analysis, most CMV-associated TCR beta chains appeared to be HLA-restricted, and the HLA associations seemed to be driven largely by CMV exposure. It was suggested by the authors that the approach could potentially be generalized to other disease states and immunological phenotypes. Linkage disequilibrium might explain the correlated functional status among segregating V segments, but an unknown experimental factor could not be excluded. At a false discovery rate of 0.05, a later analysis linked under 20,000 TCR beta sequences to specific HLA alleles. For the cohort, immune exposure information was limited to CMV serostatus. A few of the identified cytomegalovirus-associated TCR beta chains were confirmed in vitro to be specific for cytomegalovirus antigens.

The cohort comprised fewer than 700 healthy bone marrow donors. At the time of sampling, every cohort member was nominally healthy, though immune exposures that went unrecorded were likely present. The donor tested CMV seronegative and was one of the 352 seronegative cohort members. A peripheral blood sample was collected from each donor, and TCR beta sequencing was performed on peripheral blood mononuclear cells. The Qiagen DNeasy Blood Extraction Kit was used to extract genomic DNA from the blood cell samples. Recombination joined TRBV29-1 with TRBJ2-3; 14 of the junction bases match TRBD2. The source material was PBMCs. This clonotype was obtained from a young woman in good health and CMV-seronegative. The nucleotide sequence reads TGCAGCGTAGCCGGACTAGCGGGGGGAACAGATACGCAGTATTTT. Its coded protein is CSVAGLAGGTDTQYF.